This entry lists 24 T cell receptor beta chains sequenced from one sample in a study of monozygotic twins with inflammatory bowel disease. Reanalyzing the 5' RACE reads, TCRdb keeps one entry per CDR3 protein, without DNA. The ten most abundant clones cover approximately 2% of a sample with 330,000 or so distinct CDR3 sequences. Sequenced input: blood. These receptors came from a human donor with ulcerative colitis or Crohn's disease, or a healthy co-twin of an affected twin (not recorded which).

V usage is TRBV6-1 and J usage is TRBJ1-3; TCRdb's D call of TRBD1 is untestable without DNA. The CDR3 runs to 14 residues. The germline gives CDR1 MNHNS, CDR2 SASEGT. The CDR3 loop is CASSGTGTGNTIYF.

The chain has TRBV11-2 and TRBJ1-6; the D gene TCRdb calls, TRBD1, cannot be checked with no DNA. The CDR3 is made up of 18 amino acids. The germline gives CDR1 SGHAT, CDR2 FQNNGV. The CDR3 loop is CASIERGRVGDYNSPLHF.

The chain combines TRBV27 with TRBJ2-7; the TCRdb call, TRBD1, lacks DNA for checking. Germline V gene sequence: CDR1 MNHEY, CDR2 SMNVEV (reference sequence). This CDR3 has 14 residues. CDR3 region: CASSPGQGFYEQYF.

The chain links TRBV4-1 to TRBJ1-6; TCRdb indicates TRBD1, and absent DNA this call remains unverified. Germline V gives CDR1 MGHRA, CDR2 YSYEKL. The CDR3 covers 14 residues. CDR3 in amino acids: CASSIQESNSPLHF.

This chain connects TRBV7-8 to TRBJ2-3; as DNA is missing, the TRBD1 call by TCRdb cannot be tested. The germline V gene has CDR1 SGHVS and CDR2 FQNEAQ. The CDR3 is 16 amino acids. The CDR3 sequence: CASSPWSGNNVNTQYF.

V gene TRBV7-2 combines with J gene TRBJ1-2; the TCRdb call, TRBD1, lacks DNA for checking. There are 13 residues in the CDR3. CDR1 and CDR2 from the germline V gene are SGHTA and FQGNSA. The CDR3 reads CASSFDRNYGYTF.

The CDR3 sequence: CASSFGSPRHGQPQHF. This sequence joins TRBV12-3 or TRBV12-4 and TRBJ1-5; absent DNA, TCRdb's TRBD1 call cannot be checked. The CDR3 has 16 residues.

The V and J genes are TRBV28 and TRBJ2-3; with no DNA, the TCRdb D assignment of TRBD2 cannot be verified. This CDR3 is built from 15 residues. Germline V gives CDR1 MDHEN, CDR2 SYDVKM. The CDR3 sequence: CASSLAGDLTDTQYF. Drawing the rest from reference TRBV28 and TRBJ2-3, the complete variable domain is DVKVTQSSRYLVKRTGEKVFLECVQDMDHENMFWYRQDPGLGLRLIYFSYDVKMKEKGDIPEGYSVSREKKERFSLILESASTNQTSMYLCASSLAGDLTDTQYFGPGTRLTVL.

V usage is TRBV29-1 and J usage is TRBJ1-2; TCRdb designates TRBD1, a call that cannot be tested without DNA. Germline V gene data show CDR1 as SQVTM and CDR2 as ANQGSEA. The CDR3 has 14 amino acids. This chain's CDR3 is CSVVGTPQGYGYTF.

V gene TRBV14 combines with J gene TRBJ2-7; TCRdb's D gene call, TRBD1, goes unchecked for lack of DNA. Germline CDR1 is SGHDN and CDR2 is FVKESK. CDR3 size: 12 residues. CDR3 sequence: CASSQTGTAQYF.

V usage is TRBV5-1 and J usage is TRBJ2-2; checking the TCRdb D call of TRBD1 is not possible without DNA. Germline values: CDR1 SGHRS, CDR2 YFSETQ. CDR3 length: 14 residues. The CDR3 loop is CASSLWTGHGELFF.

V and J are TRBV4-3 and TRBJ1-4; lacking DNA, the TRBD1 call made by TCRdb goes unchecked. Germline CDR1 and CDR2: LGHNA and YSLEER. This CDR3 spans 16 amino acids. CDR3 region: CASSQWQGRSNEKLFF.

This sequence joins TRBV20-1 and TRBJ2-3; with no DNA, the TCRdb D assignment of TRBD2 cannot be verified. This CDR3 has 18 amino acids. CDR1 is DFQATT and CDR2 is SNEGSKA in the germline V gene (reference sequence). The CDR3 reads CSALRTSGGAFTTDTQYF.

The genes are TRBV3-1 and TRBJ1-1. In germline, CDR1 is LGHDT, CDR2 YNNKEL (reference sequence). This CDR3 region has 16 residues. Here the CDR3 reads CASSQGGLRGSTEAFF.

This chain connects TRBV19 to TRBJ1-6. This CDR3 has 11 residues. Per germline, CDR1 LNHDA and CDR2 SQIVND (reference sequence). The CDR3 is CASSKDGALHF.

The chain couples TRBV20-1 to TRBJ1-1. Germline values: CDR1 DFQATT, CDR2 SNEGSKA (reference sequence). This CDR3 comprises 14 residues. This chain's CDR3 is CSARDEKMNTEAFF.

The rearrangement links TRBV30 to TRBJ1-5. Germline-derived CDR1 and CDR2 are GTSNPN and SVGIG (reference sequence). CDR3 length equals 14 residues. The CDR3 loop reads CAWSQGGGNQPQHF.

V and J are TRBV7-2 and TRBJ2-3; TCRdb calls TRBD2, which cannot be checked without DNA. The germline CDR1 and CDR2 sequences are SGHTA and FQGNSA. The CDR3 has 16 residues. The CDR3 sequence is CASSPALAGAADTQYF.

CDR3 region: CASSRLGSANTGELFF. The chain recombines TRBV5-5 with TRBJ2-2. The germline V gene has CDR1 SGHKS and CDR2 YYEKEE (reference sequence). The CDR3 contains 16 residues.

The gene calls are TRBV20-1 and TRBJ1-4. Germline-derived CDR1 and CDR2 are DFQATT and SNEGSKA (reference sequence). CDR3 length: 14 residues. The CDR3 here is CSARATGSGEKLFF.

The CDR3 loop is CATSESSGDRSRTQYF. The J gene is TRBJ2-3, the V gene TRBV24-1; absent DNA, TCRdb's TRBD1 call cannot be checked. This CDR3 region has 16 residues. Germline assignment: CDR1 KGHDR and CDR2 SFDVKD.

This chain joins TRBV20-1 and TRBJ2-3; TCRdb lists TRBD2, though no DNA is available to test this call. In germline, CDR1 is DFQATT, CDR2 SNEGSKA (reference sequence). This CDR3 has 18 residues. CDR3 residues: CSARPLTGGVYGTDTQYF.

The CDR3 reads CSAIKGSSTDTQYF. The chain recombines TRBV20-1 with TRBJ2-3. The CDR3 runs 14 residues. Germline V lookup: CDR1 DFQATT, CDR2 SNEGSKA (reference sequence).

The chain has TRBV5-1 and TRBJ1-6; TCRdb's assignment of TRBD1 cannot be checked, as there is no DNA. There are 14 residues in the CDR3. Germline V gene data show CDR1 as SGHRS and CDR2 as YFSETQ. The CDR3 here is CASSLARGDSPLHF.